Listed below are T cell receptor beta chains from one sample, sequenced in a study of cytomegalovirus exposure and HLA in healthy donors. Clones were read by immunoSEQ multiplex PCR, and TCRdb kept only the in-frame ones, dropping some. The data contain 250,000 to 350,000 clones, roughly two thirds of them seen just once; the ten biggest clones take up about 2.2%. Sequenced: PBMCs. Every receptor here comes from a female donor in good health and CMV-seronegative. Both conserved end residues are part of each CDR3. The D gene is left open where the match is weak. Part of the rows lack a size; the others show once, few, many or a class for expanded clones.

>-|-|TRBV11-2|TRBJ2-7
TGTGCCAGCAGCTTCGAGACAGGGACTAGGTACGAGCAGTACTTC
CASSFETGTRYEQYF
>-|-|TRBV19|TRBJ2-7
TGTGCCAGTAGTCCGAGAGGGGGGGACTACTACGAGCAGTACTTC
CASSPRGGDYYEQYF
>-|-|TRBV6-1|TRBJ2-7
TGTAGTGCGTTGGCGGGTAACTCCTACGAGCAGTACTTC
CSALAGNSYEQYF
>-|TRBD1|TRBV29-1|TRBJ2-5
TGCAGCGTAGCCCCAGACAGGGAAGAGACCCAGTACTTC
CSVAPDREETQYF
>-|-|TRBV4-1|TRBJ1-5
TGCGCCAGCAGCCAAGGGAGTCAGCCCCAGCATTTT
CASSQGSQPQHF
>-|TRBD2|TRBV11-2|TRBJ2-1
TGTGCCAGCAGCCCTAGCGGGAGCTCCTACAATGAGCAGTTCTTC
CASSPSGSSYNEQFF
>-|-|TRBV29-1|TRBJ2-5
TGCAGCGTGGTCCGTGCCGGGGAGACCCAGTACTTC
CSVVRAGETQYF
>once|TRBD2|TRBV4-1|TRBJ2-7
TGCGCCAGCAGCCAAGATTTGGGGGGGAGGTACGAGCAGTACTTC
CASSQDLGGRYEQYF
>-|TRBD1|TRBV19|TRBJ2-5
TGTGCCAGTAGTATCGGACAGGGTCGGCGAGAGACCCAGTACTTC
CASSIGQGRRETQYF
>-|-|TRBV4-2|TRBJ1-2
TGTGCCAGCAGCCAAGAGGAAGCGGCCCTCGGCTATGGCTACACCTTC
CASSQEEAALGYGYTF
>few|TRBD2|TRBV7-2|TRBJ2-7
TGTGCCAGCAGTTCCCAGCGGGGTTACGAGCAGTACTTC
CASSSQRGYEQYF
>few|TRBD1|TRBV5-6|TRBJ2-7
TGTGCCAGCAGCCTGGGACAGGGCCTCTCCTACGAGCAGTACTTC
CASSLGQGLSYEQYF
>-|-|TRBV5-1|TRBJ2-7
TGCGCCAGCAGCTTGGCCCAGGGGGGTTACGAGCAGTACTTC
CASSLAQGGYEQYF
>-|TRBD1|TRBV29-1|TRBJ2-3
TGCAGCGTTGGTGGGACAGGGGGCGGCGATACGCAGTATTTT
CSVGGTGGGDTQYF
>-|-|TRBV4-1|TRBJ2-5
TGCGCCAGCAGCCAAGATCCAGGGACAAGAGAGACCCAGTACTTC
CASSQDPGTRETQYF
>-|-|TRBV19|TRBJ1-1
TGTGCCAGCAGAGACAGGCCCACTGAAGCTTTCTTT
CASRDRPTEAFF
>-|TRBD1|TRBV6-6|TRBJ1-1
TGTGCCGGAGGGACAGGGAGGGGGACTGAAGCTTTCTTT
CAGGTGRGTEAFF
>once|-|TRBV7-9|TRBJ2-3
TGTTCCAGCAGCTTGGGCCAGAATCCCACAGATACGCAGTATTTT
CSSSLGQNPTDTQYF
>-|TRBD1|TRBV10-3|TRBJ2-3
TGTGCCATCAGTGAGGGCTACGACAGGGGCGGGAGCACAGATACGCAGTATTTT
CAISEGYDRGGSTDTQYF
>-|-|TRBV29-1|TRBJ1-2
TGCAGCGGGGGTTCTGAGGGCTATGGCTACACCTTC
CSGGSEGYGYTF
>-|-|TRBV27|TRBJ2-7
TGTGCCAGCAGTTATAGACAGGCCTACGAGCAGTACTTC
CASSYRQAYEQYF
>-|-|TRBV14|TRBJ2-1
TGTGCCAGCAGCCAAGGGCAGGGCTCCTACAATGAGCAGTTCTTC
CASSQGQGSYNEQFF
>few|-|TRBV5-1|TRBJ2-1
TGCGCCAGCAGCTTCGATGCTCAACGAGCGGAGCAGTTCTTC
CASSFDAQRAEQFF
>-|-|TRBV7-9|TRBJ2-7
TGTGCCGGTAAACCGGGTCCTTCCTCCTACGAGCAGTACTTC
CAGKPGPSSYEQYF
>-|-|TRBV10-3|TRBJ1-4
TGTGCCATCAGTGAGGACAGGCAGAATGAAAAACTGTTTTTT
CAISEDRQNEKLFF
>-|-|TRBV5-1|TRBJ1-1
TGCGCCAGCAGCTGGACGCCGGGACAGAACACTGAAGCTTTCTTT
CASSWTPGQNTEAFF
>-|-|TRBV15|TRBJ1-1
TGTGCCACCAGCAGAGTCGGGAGCATGAACACTGAAGCTTTCTTT
CATSRVGSMNTEAFF
>few|TRBD2|TRBV5-4|TRBJ2-3
TGTGCCAGCAGCCCCGGGGGGGCCCAAACAGATACGCAGTATTTT
CASSPGGAQTDTQYF